What follows are 24 T cell receptor beta chains derived from one specimen sequenced in a study of T cells expressing NK-cell markers. TCRdb reanalyzed the 5' RACE reads, giving one entry per CDR3 protein sequence and no DNA. The sample table includes roughly 390,000 distinct CDR3 sequences. Sequencing input: blood T cells: a sorted CD56 or NKG2C T cell subset, CD4+ or CD8+ T cells, or bulk PBMC T cells (not recorded which). The source is a woman aged 45 to 65 in good health.

The J gene is TRBJ2-6, the V gene TRBV11-3; TCRdb's D gene call, TRBD1, goes unchecked for lack of DNA. Germline-derived CDR1 and CDR2 are SGHNT and YENEEA. This CDR3 has 15 residues. Here the CDR3 reads CASSTASSGANVLTF.

The rearrangement joins TRBV27 to TRBJ2-1; TCRdb designates TRBD1, a call that cannot be tested without DNA. CDR1 is MNHEY and CDR2 is SMNVEV in the germline V gene (reference sequence). The CDR3 is made up of 15 amino acids. CDR3 region: CASSSPRSSYNEQFF.

The CDR3 loop reads CASSLGQRSNEKLFF. J is TRBJ1-4 and V is TRBV5-1; the D call from TCRdb, TRBD1, cannot be confirmed without DNA. The CDR3 loop spans 15 amino acids. Germline loops: CDR1 SGHRS, CDR2 YFSETQ.

This chain uses TRBV24-1 with TRBJ2-3. Germline values: CDR1 KGHDR, CDR2 SFDVKD. The CDR3 is 14 residues long. This CDR3 reads CATSGKGIMDTQYF.

The V and J genes are TRBV10-3 and TRBJ1-2; TCRdb's D gene call, TRBD1, goes unchecked for lack of DNA. The germline CDR1 and CDR2 sequences are ENHRY and SYGVKD. The CDR3 is 14 amino acids. The CDR3 sequence: CATNLQPQVYGYTF.

The J gene is TRBJ2-5, the V gene TRBV4-2. The V gene's germline CDR1 is LGHNA and CDR2 YNFKEQ. CDR3 length: 12 residues. The CDR3: CASSQGVETQYF.

The chain recombines TRBV24-1 with TRBJ2-2; TCRdb indicates TRBD1, and absent DNA this call remains unverified. This CDR3 has 13 amino acids. Germline V gene data show CDR1 as KGHDR and CDR2 as SFDVKD. The CDR3 protein is CATSATGVGELFF.

The CDR3: CASSLRQITGELFF. The rearrangement uses TRBV5-1 and TRBJ2-2. The CDR3 is 14 amino acids. CDR1 and CDR2 (germline): SGHRS, YFSETQ.

The rearrangement uses TRBV14 and TRBJ2-1; the TCRdb D gene call, TRBD1, has no DNA to confirm it. Germline V lookup: CDR1 SGHDN, CDR2 FVKESK. The CDR3 sequence is 16 residues long. The CDR3 loop is CASSQETGATYNEQFF.

J is TRBJ2-5 and V is TRBV12-3 or TRBV12-4; TCRdb lists TRBD2, though no DNA is available to test this call. The CDR3 contains 15 residues. Here the CDR3 reads CASVMGEGPVGTQYF.

The chain carries TRBV5-1 and TRBJ2-1; TCRdb gives TRBD2 as the D gene, but with no DNA this cannot be confirmed. The germline CDR1 and CDR2 sequences are SGHRS and YFSETQ. The CDR3 sequence is 14 residues long. CDR3: CASRHPGPAGEQFF.

This chain joins TRBV12-3 or TRBV12-4 and TRBJ1-2; checking the TCRdb D call of TRBD1 is not possible without DNA. The CDR3 runs to 12 residues. The chain's CDR3 is CASSFPGGGYTF.

This chain joins TRBV19 and TRBJ2-1. CDR3 length: 16 residues. Germline-derived CDR1 and CDR2 are LNHDA and SQIVND (reference sequence). CDR3 amino acids: CASSISLGSLHNEQFF.

This chain joins TRBV25-1 and TRBJ2-5; TCRdb selects TRBD1, and the lack of DNA leaves this call unchecked. Germline CDR1 reads MGHDK; CDR2 reads SYGVNS. The CDR3 consists of 11 residues. The CDR3 spells CASSGGKTQYF. The full variable domain, in which reference TRBV25-1 and TRBJ2-5 provide the parts outside the CDR3, is EADIYQTPRYLVIGTGKKITLECSQTMGHDKMYWYQQDPGMELHLIHYSYGVNSTEKGDLSSESTVSRIRTEHFPLTLESARPSHTSQYLCASSGGKTQYFGPGTRLLVL.

The V gene is TRBV3-1, the J gene TRBJ2-1. Germline V gene sequence: CDR1 LGHDT, CDR2 YNNKEL (reference sequence). The CDR3 extends over 13 amino acids. CDR3 in amino acids: CASSQDFSGKQFF.

The gene calls are TRBV5-1 and TRBJ2-1; the TCRdb D gene call, TRBD1, has no DNA to confirm it. CDR1 and CDR2 from the germline V gene are SGHRS and YFSETQ. The CDR3 extends over 22 amino acids. CDR3 sequence reads: CASSFPDPRGSVPRSSYNEQFF.

The chain combines TRBV3-1 with TRBJ1-2; with no DNA, the TCRdb D assignment of TRBD1 cannot be verified. From germline, CDR1 is LGHDT and CDR2 YNNKEL (reference sequence). The CDR3 runs to 19 residues. The CDR3 sequence: CASSQDPSGGGIGDYGYTF.

The gene calls are TRBV12-3 or TRBV12-4 and TRBJ2-5. This CDR3 has 11 residues. CDR3 loop: CASSSYGTQYF.

The rearrangement links TRBV18 to TRBJ1-6; TCRdb names TRBD1, which stays unverified in the absence of DNA. CDR3 length equals 16 residues. Per germline, CDR1 KGHSH and CDR2 LQKENI. The CDR3 loop reads CASSPSMDRDNSPLHF. Based on the CDR3 plus reference TRBV18 and TRBJ1-6, the full variable domain is NAGVMQNPRHLVRRRGQEARLRCSPMKGHSHVYWYRQLPEEGLKFMVYLQKENIIDESGMPKERFSAEFPKEGPSILRIQQVVRGDSAAYFCASSPSMDRDNSPLHFGNGTRLTVT.

CDR3 in amino acids: CASGATTQEGEQFF. The chain has TRBV7-9 and TRBJ2-1; there is no DNA to check the TCRdb D call of TRBD1. The germline V gene has CDR1 SEHNR and CDR2 FQNEAQ (reference sequence). The CDR3 covers 14 residues. The full variable domain, its missing parts supplied by reference TRBV7-9 and TRBJ2-1, is DTGVSQNPRHKITKRGQNVTFRCDPISEHNRLYWYRQTLGQGPEFLTYFQNEAQLEKSRLLSDRFSAERPKGSFSTLEIQRTEQGDSAMYLCASGATTQEGEQFFGPGTRLTVL.

V and J are TRBV4-1 and TRBJ1-2; TCRdb's assignment of TRBD1 cannot be checked, as there is no DNA. This CDR3 region has 16 residues. In germline, CDR1 is MGHRA, CDR2 YSYEKL. CDR3 in amino acids: CASSQPSTGAGRGYTF.

V gene TRBV5-5 combines with J gene TRBJ2-2; TCRdb gives TRBD2 as the D gene, but with no DNA this cannot be confirmed. The CDR3 contains 19 residues. CDR1 SGHKS and CDR2 YYEKEE come from the germline V gene (reference sequence). CDR3 protein: CASSYAGLTELTGTGELFF.

The CDR3 loop is CASSWGTGSFQPQHF. The chain has TRBV5-1 and TRBJ1-5; as DNA is missing, the TRBD1 call by TCRdb cannot be tested. Germline CDR1 SGHRS, CDR2 YFSETQ. CDR3 length: 15 residues.

V is TRBV20-1 and J is TRBJ2-1; TCRdb outputs TRBD2, but without DNA this stays unchecked. Germline V gene data show CDR1 as DFQATT and CDR2 as SNEGSKA (reference sequence). There are 17 residues in the CDR3. The CDR3 sequence: CSARPPPMREGSGEQFF.